This note documents a single T cell receptor (beta chain) sequence. These data are taken from a study of blood T cell repertoires in COVID-19. The CDR3 spans 16 residues. CDR1 and CDR2 (germline): LNHDA, SQIVND (reference sequence). Trimming took 3 bases from V and 4 from J, leaving 19 bases between them. It was during active infection that Seattle patients were enrolled and then longitudinally followed. TCRdb keeps only in-frame clones here, not all; method: immunoSEQ multiplex PCR. The repertoire holds approximately 200,000 clones, about 83% seen once, with 15% to 20% in the top ten. The sequencing input was peripheral blood. This clonotype was obtained from a person aged 70 to 79 with COVID-19, enrolled during active disease. The V gene is TRBV19, the J gene TRBJ2-7, with D possibly TRBD1 on 9 matching bases. This chain's CDR3 is CASSITGGTGSYEQYF. In DNA, the CDR3 is TGTGCCAGTAGTATCACGGGAGGGACAGGGTCTTACGAGCAGTACTTC.